The rows below give T cell receptor beta chains drawn from one sample of a study of T-cell reconstitution after alpha-beta-depleted transplantation in children. MiXCR, applied by TCRdb to the PCR reads, yields one record per CDR3 protein. The sample carries approximately 230,000 distinct CDR3 sequences, under 30% recorded once. This sample comprised PBMCs, mostly from graft donor cells, obtained 360 days after TCRalphabeta/CD19-depleted stem cell transplant. These receptors came from a female patient younger than 10 who had a stem cell transplant for congenital amegakaryocytic thrombocytopenia, so the T cells may come from the graft donor. CDR3s include the opening cysteine and the closing phenylalanine or tryptophan. D genes are given only for firm matches. A clone size is listed for some rows: how often the clone was seen (once, few, many), or a class if it is expanded.

j_call | v_call | clone_size | d_call | cdr3_aa | cdr3_nt
TRBJ2-5 | TRBV15 | few | NA | CATLGAQETQYF | TGTGCCACCTTGGGCGCACAAGAGACCCAGTACTTC
TRBJ2-1 | TRBV25-1 | many | NA | CASMGDEQFF | TGTGCCAGCATGGGCGATGAGCAGTTCTTC
TRBJ2-3 | TRBV5-1 | few | TRBD1 | CASSTGDRGGDTQYF | TGCGCCAGCAGCACGGGGGACAGGGGAGGAGATACGCAGTATTTT
TRBJ2-7 | TRBV6-2/TRBV6-3 | NA | NA | CASSSQYEQYF | TGTGCCAGCAGTTCTCAGTACGAGCAGTACTTC
TRBJ2-3 | TRBV2 | NA | TRBD1 | CASRDRGGTDTQYF | TGTGCCAGCAGGGACAGGGGAGGGACAGATACGCAGTATTTT
TRBJ2-7 | TRBV5-1 | once | TRBD2 | CASSLQGLGLYEEYF | TGCGCCAGCAGCTTGCAGGGACTAGGTCTGTACGAGGAGTACTTC
TRBJ2-2 | TRBV5-1 | few | TRBD2 | CASTGREELTGELFF | TGCGCCAGCACTGGGCGGGAGGAATTGACCGGGGAGCTGTTTTTT
TRBJ2-1 | TRBV11-2 | few | TRBD2 | CASSLVRWSSGNPSYNEQFF | TGTGCCAGCAGCTTAGTCCGCTGGTCTAGCGGGAACCCCTCCTACAATGAGCAGTTCTTC
TRBJ1-4 | TRBV7-2 | few | NA | CASSPWPDGEKLFF | TGTGCCAGCAGCCCCTGGCCGGACGGCGAAAAACTGTTTTTT
TRBJ2-1 | TRBV24-1 | NA | TRBD2 | CATSDILAGDIREQFF | TGTGCCACCAGTGATATACTAGCGGGAGACATTCGTGAGCAGTTCTTC
TRBJ1-1 | TRBV28 | NA | NA | CASSFESVNTEAFF | TGTGCCAGCAGTTTCGAGTCCGTGAACACTGAAGCTTTCTTT
TRBJ1-1 | TRBV27 | few | NA | CASSFKGWSEAFF | TGTGCCAGCAGTTTTAAGGGGTGGTCTGAAGCTTTCTTT
TRBJ2-1 | TRBV11-2 | NA | TRBD2 | CASSSAPAGATDEQFF | TGTGCCAGCAGCTCCGCTCCGGCGGGAGCTACAGATGAGCAGTTCTTC
TRBJ2-1 | TRBV18 | few | TRBD2 | CASSPTSGGEQFF | TGTGCCAGCTCACCTACTTCGGGAGGTGAGCAGTTCTTC
TRBJ2-5 | TRBV20-1 | many | NA | CSASQETQYF | TGCAGTGCTAGCCAAGAGACCCAGTACTTC
TRBJ2-3 | TRBV12-3/TRBV12-4 | few | TRBD2 | CASSLWTSGGWGTDTQYF | TGTGCCAGCAGTTTATGGACTAGCGGGGGGTGGGGCACAGATACGCAGTATTTT
TRBJ2-5 | TRBV20-1 | NA | NA | CSGLSRSRGKTQYF | TGCAGTGGCCTCTCGCGGTCCCGGGGAAAGACCCAGTACTTC
TRBJ1-1 | TRBV12-3/TRBV12-4 | NA | TRBD1 | CASSFDRGNTEAFF | TGTGCCAGCAGTTTCGACAGGGGGAACACTGAAGCTTTCTTT
TRBJ2-5 | TRBV12-3/TRBV12-4 | many | NA | CASSQQETQYF | TGTGCCAGCAGCCAACAAGAGACCCAGTACTTC
TRBJ2-5 | TRBV5-1 | NA | TRBD1 | CASSVGQAQETQYF | TGCGCCAGCAGCGTGGGACAGGCGCAAGAGACCCAGTACTTC
TRBJ2-7 | TRBV12-3/TRBV12-4 | many | NA | CASSLEGISYEQYF | TGTGCCAGCAGTTTGGAAGGGATCTCCTACGAGCAGTACTTC
TRBJ2-2 | TRBV20-1 | NA | NA | CSVIGWTTGELFF | TGCAGTGTTATTGGGTGGACCACCGGGGAGCTGTTTTTT
TRBJ2-7 | TRBV7-9 | NA | NA | CASSWGHEQYF | TGTGCCAGCAGCTGGGGGCACGAGCAGTACTTC
TRBJ2-7 | TRBV20-1 | many | NA | CSASGQTLYEQYF | TGCAGTGCTAGTGGACAAACCCTCTACGAGCAGTACTTC
TRBJ1-4 | TRBV2 | NA | TRBD1 | CASSAGTGINEKLFF | TGTGCCAGCAGCGCGGGGACAGGGATTAATGAAAAACTGTTTTTT
TRBJ2-6 | TRBV7-6 | NA | NA | CASSLTQGGVLTF | TGTGCCAGCAGCTTAACTCAGGGAGGCGTCCTGACTTTC
TRBJ2-5 | TRBV29-1 | NA | TRBD2 | CSVEVAGWQETQYF | TGCAGCGTTGAAGTAGCGGGATGGCAAGAGACCCAGTACTTC
TRBJ2-5 | TRBV10-2 | NA | TRBD1 | CASRRRQGQETQYF | TGCGCCAGCCGGCGGAGACAGGGACAAGAGACCCAGTACTTC
TRBJ2-1 | TRBV20-1 | NA | TRBD2 | CSAPLLWGTKSSYEQFF | TGCAGTGCCCCTTTACTGTGGGGGACTAAATCCTCCTACGAGCAGTTCTTC
TRBJ2-7 | TRBV14 | NA | NA | CASSQVSHRYYEQYF | TGTGCCAGCAGCCAAGTGTCGCACCGATACTACGAGCAGTACTTC
TRBJ2-7 | TRBV28 | NA | TRBD1 | CASSLVGPLRGGPAYEQYF | TGTGCCAGCAGTTTAGTTGGGCCGTTGAGAGGGGGCCCGGCCTACGAGCAGTACTTC
TRBJ2-7 | TRBV4-1 | many | TRBD2 | CASSPSGERSYEQYF | TGCGCCAGCAGCCCTAGCGGGGAACGGTCCTACGAGCAGTACTTC
TRBJ2-7 | TRBV2 | NA | NA | CASSVGQGSSYEQYF | TGTGCCAGCAGTGTCGGGCAGGGAAGTTCCTACGAGCAGTACTTC
TRBJ2-5 | TRBV11-2 | few | NA | CASSLGIVRGPIQETQYF | TGTGCCAGCAGCTTGGGTATCGTGCGGGGGCCGATCCAAGAGACCCAGTACTTC
TRBJ1-3 | TRBV28 | few | NA | CASSPGRAWNTIYF | TGTGCCAGCAGCCCAGGCCGGGCGTGGAACACCATATATTTT
TRBJ2-7 | TRBV5-1 | few | NA | CASSSARRGLSGSYEQYF | TGCGCCAGCAGCTCCGCTAGACGGGGACTCTCGGGATCCTACGAGCAGTACTTC
TRBJ1-4 | TRBV7-8 | few | NA | CASTLTPIYEKLFF | TGTGCCAGCACCCTGACACCCATATACGAAAAACTGTTTTTT
TRBJ2-5 | TRBV6-1 | NA | TRBD1 | CASSEVPGGDETQYF | TGTGCCAGCAGTGAAGTTCCAGGGGGCGACGAGACCCAGTACTTC
TRBJ2-6 | TRBV12-3/TRBV12-4 | few | NA | CASSRETMGGANVLTF | TGTGCCAGCAGTAGAGAAACAATGGGTGGGGCCAACGTCCTGACTTTC
TRBJ2-3 | TRBV7-6 | few | NA | CASSSRTADTQYF | TGTGCCAGCAGCTCCCGGACCGCAGATACGCAGTATTTT
TRBJ1-4 | TRBV12-3/TRBV12-4 | few | NA | CASSLRGRSEKLFF | TGTGCCAGCAGTTTACGGGGGCGAAGTGAAAAACTGTTTTTT
TRBJ1-1 | TRBV12-3/TRBV12-4 | many | NA | CASSSEAGTEAFF | TGTGCCAGCAGCTCCGAAGCCGGGACAGAAGCTTTCTTT
TRBJ2-1 | TRBV29-1 | many | TRBD1 | CSVERGQGVGEQFF | TGCAGCGTTGAGAGGGGTCAGGGGGTAGGCGAGCAGTTCTTC
TRBJ2-3 | TRBV5-1 | NA | NA | CASSLVPGRGTDTQYF | TGCGCCAGCAGCTTGGTGCCAGGGAGAGGGACAGATACGCAGTATTTT
TRBJ2-7 | TRBV27 | NA | TRBD1 | CASSFGPTGALTIYEQYF | TGTGCCAGCAGTTTTGGTCCGACAGGGGCCTTGACTATCTACGAGCAGTACTTC
TRBJ1-5 | TRBV20-1 | NA | TRBD1 | CSAGDRGRDQPQHF | TGCAGTGCTGGCGACAGGGGGCGAGATCAGCCCCAGCATTTT
TRBJ1-1 | TRBV15 | few | NA | CATSRGEGTEAFF | TGTGCCACCAGCAGGGGGGAGGGCACTGAAGCTTTCTTT
TRBJ2-3 | TRBV20-1 | few | NA | CSASRAALGDTQYF | TGCAGTGCTAGTCGGGCGGCTCTAGGAGATACGCAGTATTTT
TRBJ2-5 | TRBV29-1 | NA | NA | CSVGGRKISHETQYF | TGCAGCGTGGGGGGACGGAAAATATCACATGAGACCCAGTACTTC
TRBJ2-1 | TRBV20-1 | NA | TRBD2 | CSAPTSGGHYNEQFF | TGCAGTGCTCCGACTAGCGGGGGACACTACAATGAGCAGTTCTTC